Listed below are T cell receptor beta chains from one sample, sequenced in a study of T cell clonotyping in hematopoietic cell transplantation. Method: immunoSEQ multiplex PCR; TCRdb's copy keeps in-frame clones and lacks some. Altogether tens of thousands of clones are present, under 95% being singletons, with the ten largest covering approximately 2.4%. Sequencing used peripheral blood mononuclear cells, obtained before stem cell transplant. These receptors all stem from a man aged 50-60 years with acute myeloid leukemia. Some clones in this sample may be carry-over from other donors' samples. Each CDR3 is given with its conserved first and last residue. The D gene is left open where the match is weak. Rows may omit the clone size; those that give it use once, few, many or a size class.

abundance: -; len: 18; v_gene: TRBV7-9; j_gene: TRBJ2-7; d_gene: TRBD1; CDR3nt: TGTGCCAGCAGCTCCCGAAGAATCCCGGGACAGCAACCTAGCGAGCAGTACTTC; CDR3aa: CASSSRRIPGQQPSEQYF
abundance: -; len: 15; v_gene: TRBV4-3; j_gene: TRBJ2-5; d_gene: -; CDR3nt: TGCGCCAGCAGCCCAGACTATCGGAGGGTGGAGACCCAGTACTTC; CDR3aa: CASSPDYRRVETQYF
abundance: -; len: 20; v_gene: TRBV13; j_gene: TRBJ2-3; d_gene: TRBD1; CDR3nt: TGTGCCAGCAGCTCTCGGCCGACAGGGGGCGTTTTCTCTAGCACAGATACGCAGTATTTT; CDR3aa: CASSSRPTGGVFSSTDTQYF
abundance: -; len: 15; v_gene: TRBV7-2; j_gene: TRBJ2-3; d_gene: -; CDR3nt: TGTGCCAGCAGCTTAGTCTCCGGGGCTAGAGATACGCAGTATTTT; CDR3aa: CASSLVSGARDTQYF
abundance: -; len: 14; v_gene: TRBV5-1; j_gene: TRBJ2-5; d_gene: -; CDR3nt: TGCGCCAGCAGCTTGGGTCAGGGGGGAGAGACCCAGTACTTC; CDR3aa: CASSLGQGGETQYF
abundance: -; len: 14; v_gene: TRBV6-1; j_gene: TRBJ1-2; d_gene: -; CDR3nt: TGTGCCAGCAGTGAAGCAGGGGAAGAATATGGCTACACCTTC; CDR3aa: CASSEAGEEYGYTF
abundance: once; len: 15; v_gene: TRBV27; j_gene: TRBJ2-7; d_gene: TRBD1; CDR3nt: TGTGCCAGCAGTGTTACCGGGACAGGAGATTACGAGCAGTACTTC; CDR3aa: CASSVTGTGDYEQYF
abundance: -; len: 16; v_gene: TRBV28; j_gene: TRBJ2-6; d_gene: -; CDR3nt: TGTGCCAGCAGTGCGGCTGGGGACTCTGGGGCCAACGTCCTGACTTTC; CDR3aa: CASSAAGDSGANVLTF
abundance: -; len: 12; v_gene: TRBV28; j_gene: TRBJ2-7; d_gene: TRBD1; CDR3nt: TGTGCCAGCAGGACAGGGAACTACGAGCAGTACTTC; CDR3aa: CASRTGNYEQYF
abundance: -; len: 14; v_gene: TRBV7-9; j_gene: TRBJ2-5; d_gene: TRBD1; CDR3nt: TGTGCCAGCAGCCCGGGACAGAGAAAAGAGACCCAGTACTTC; CDR3aa: CASSPGQRKETQYF
abundance: -; len: 14; v_gene: TRBV19; j_gene: TRBJ1-2; d_gene: -; CDR3nt: TGTGCCAGTAGTATTACAGGGCCCACTGGGGGCTACACCTTC; CDR3aa: CASSITGPTGGYTF
abundance: -; len: 13; v_gene: TRBV7-2; j_gene: TRBJ1-1; d_gene: TRBD1; CDR3nt: TGTGCCAGCAGCACGGACAGGGGGACTGAAGCTTTCTTT; CDR3aa: CASSTDRGTEAFF
abundance: -; len: 12; v_gene: TRBV7-9; j_gene: TRBJ2-7; d_gene: -; CDR3nt: TGTGCCAGCAGCCCTAACCATCGCGAGCAGTACTTC; CDR3aa: CASSPNHREQYF
abundance: -; len: 13; v_gene: TRBV5-5; j_gene: TRBJ1-2; d_gene: -; CDR3nt: TGTGCCAGCAGCTGGGACGGCAACTATGGCTACACCTTC; CDR3aa: CASSWDGNYGYTF
abundance: -; len: 14; v_gene: TRBV5-6; j_gene: TRBJ1-3; d_gene: -; CDR3nt: TGTACCAGCAGCGGGGAACCGAGTCGAAACACCATATATTTT; CDR3aa: CTSSGEPSRNTIYF
abundance: once; len: 15; v_gene: TRBV9; j_gene: TRBJ2-1; d_gene: TRBD2; CDR3nt: TGTGCCAGCAGCCCCGGGACTAGCGGGAACAATGAGCAGTTCTTC; CDR3aa: CASSPGTSGNNEQFF
abundance: -; len: 12; v_gene: TRBV18; j_gene: TRBJ1-1; d_gene: -; CDR3nt: TGTGCCAGCTCCACAGGGCAGACTGAAGCTTTCTTT; CDR3aa: CASSTGQTEAFF
abundance: -; len: 15; v_gene: TRBV9; j_gene: TRBJ1-5; d_gene: -; CDR3nt: TGTGCCAGCGGTAGGGGGGCGGTGGGCAATCAGCCCCAGCATTTT; CDR3aa: CASGRGAVGNQPQHF
abundance: few; len: 17; v_gene: TRBV19; j_gene: TRBJ1-6; d_gene: TRBD1; CDR3nt: TGTGCCAGTAGTATGACGTGGGGACAGGGAAGTAATTCACCCCTCCACTTT; CDR3aa: CASSMTWGQGSNSPLHF
abundance: -; len: 15; v_gene: TRBV6-5; j_gene: TRBJ2-3; d_gene: TRBD2; CDR3nt: TGTGCCAGCAGTTACAAGACTAGCGGGAGAGATACGCAGTATTTT; CDR3aa: CASSYKTSGRDTQYF
abundance: -; len: 13; v_gene: TRBV29-1; j_gene: TRBJ1-2; d_gene: TRBD1; CDR3nt: TGCAGCGTTCAAACCGGGACAGGGTATGGCTACACCTTC; CDR3aa: CSVQTGTGYGYTF
abundance: -; len: 14; v_gene: TRBV30; j_gene: TRBJ2-7; d_gene: -; CDR3nt: TGTGCCTGGAGGGACCTGGGGAGCTCCTACGAGCAGTACTTC; CDR3aa: CAWRDLGSSYEQYF
abundance: -; len: 15; v_gene: TRBV19; j_gene: TRBJ2-3; d_gene: -; CDR3nt: TGTGCCAGTAGCGGCAGACACCTAGAGTCGGATACGCAGTATTTT; CDR3aa: CASSGRHLESDTQYF
abundance: -; len: 12; v_gene: TRBV6-5; j_gene: TRBJ1-1; d_gene: -; CDR3nt: TGTGCCAGCAGACGGGGGAACACTGAAGCTTTCTTT; CDR3aa: CASRRGNTEAFF
abundance: -; len: 14; v_gene: TRBV19; j_gene: TRBJ2-5; d_gene: -; CDR3nt: TGTGCCAGTACCCCGGCAGGGGAGCAAGAGACCCAGTACTTC; CDR3aa: CASTPAGEQETQYF
abundance: -; len: 15; v_gene: TRBV5-5; j_gene: TRBJ1-2; d_gene: TRBD1; CDR3nt: TGTGCCAGCAGCTCCTACCGACAGGGGCAAAACGGCTACACCTTC; CDR3aa: CASSSYRQGQNGYTF
abundance: -; len: 16; v_gene: TRBV7-2; j_gene: TRBJ2-1; d_gene: -; CDR3nt: TGTGCCAGCAGCTTAGTTAGAGGGAGCGCCTACAATGAGCAGTTCTTC; CDR3aa: CASSLVRGSAYNEQFF
abundance: few; len: 14; v_gene: TRBV19; j_gene: TRBJ1-1; d_gene: -; CDR3nt: TGTGCCAGTAGTATTCCGGGGGCGGGGGCTGAAGCTTTCTTT; CDR3aa: CASSIPGAGAEAFF
abundance: -; len: 11; v_gene: TRBV12-5; j_gene: TRBJ1-1; d_gene: TRBD1; CDR3nt: TGTGCTAGTGGTTTCAGGGGGGAAGCTTTCTTT; CDR3aa: CASGFRGEAFF
abundance: -; len: 16; v_gene: TRBV7-2; j_gene: TRBJ1-6; d_gene: -; CDR3nt: TGTGCCAGCACCCTAGGCCGACAGTTCTATAATTCACCCCTCCACTTT; CDR3aa: CASTLGRQFYNSPLHF
abundance: -; len: 14; v_gene: TRBV14; j_gene: TRBJ2-1; d_gene: TRBD2; CDR3nt: TGTGCCAGCAGCCCGACTAGCGTCTACAATGAGCAGTTCTTC; CDR3aa: CASSPTSVYNEQFF
abundance: -; len: 12; v_gene: TRBV29-1; j_gene: TRBJ2-5; d_gene: -; CDR3nt: TGCAGCGGCGAGGTGAGACGAGAGACCCAGTACTTC; CDR3aa: CSGEVRRETQYF
abundance: -; len: 12; v_gene: TRBV27; j_gene: TRBJ2-7; d_gene: TRBD1; CDR3nt: TGTGCCAGCATGGACAGGGAGTACGAGCAGTACTTC; CDR3aa: CASMDREYEQYF
abundance: -; len: 13; v_gene: TRBV19; j_gene: TRBJ1-5; d_gene: -; CDR3nt: TGTGCCAGTAGCCAGCAGGGGACTCAGCCCCAGCATTTT; CDR3aa: CASSQQGTQPQHF
abundance: -; len: 13; v_gene: TRBV19; j_gene: TRBJ1-2; d_gene: -; CDR3nt: TGTGCCAGTAAAAGTGGTCTAATTAGTGGCTACACCTTC; CDR3aa: CASKSGLISGYTF
abundance: -; len: 14; v_gene: TRBV5-1; j_gene: TRBJ2-7; d_gene: TRBD2; CDR3nt: TGCGCCAGCAGCCCCGGACTAGCGGGGGTTGAGCAGTACTTC; CDR3aa: CASSPGLAGVEQYF
abundance: once; len: 18; v_gene: TRBV13; j_gene: TRBJ1-1; d_gene: TRBD1; CDR3nt: TGTGCCAGCACCCTTCAATCGGACCTAGGGGGCCTTAACACTGAAGCTTTCTTT; CDR3aa: CASTLQSDLGGLNTEAFF
abundance: -; len: 12; v_gene: TRBV30; j_gene: TRBJ2-7; d_gene: -; CDR3nt: TGTGCCTGGAGTGCAGGGGGGCTCGGGCAGTACTTC; CDR3aa: CAWSAGGLGQYF
abundance: -; len: 14; v_gene: TRBV29-1; j_gene: TRBJ1-2; d_gene: TRBD1; CDR3nt: TGCAGCGTTGAAGTGAGGGGGCAGAGCTATGGCTACACCTTC; CDR3aa: CSVEVRGQSYGYTF
abundance: -; len: 13; v_gene: TRBV6-1; j_gene: TRBJ1-2; d_gene: TRBD1; CDR3nt: TGTGCCAGCAGCAACAGGGGTTTTGCTGGCTACACCTTC; CDR3aa: CASSNRGFAGYTF
abundance: -; len: 14; v_gene: TRBV7-8; j_gene: TRBJ2-7; d_gene: -; CDR3nt: TGTGCCAGCAGCTTAAGGTGGGACTCCTACGAGCAGTACTTC; CDR3aa: CASSLRWDSYEQYF
abundance: -; len: 16; v_gene: TRBV4-1; j_gene: TRBJ2-1; d_gene: TRBD2; CDR3nt: TGCGCCAGCAGCGCTGGACTAGCGGGGCGATACAATGAGCAGTTCTTC; CDR3aa: CASSAGLAGRYNEQFF
abundance: -; len: 15; v_gene: TRBV7-2; j_gene: TRBJ2-2; d_gene: -; CDR3nt: TGTGCCAGCAGCTTACAGGGGGGAGACGCCGGGGAGCTGTTTTTT; CDR3aa: CASSLQGGDAGELFF
abundance: once; len: 16; v_gene: TRBV28; j_gene: TRBJ2-1; d_gene: TRBD1; CDR3nt: TGTGCCAGCAGCCGAACACCGGGACAGATCTACAATGAGCAGTTCTTC; CDR3aa: CASSRTPGQIYNEQFF
abundance: -; len: 18; v_gene: TRBV7-2; j_gene: TRBJ1-4; d_gene: TRBD1; CDR3nt: TGTGCCAGCAGCTTAGGGACAGGTTACGGCCCAACTAATGAAAAACTGTTTTTT; CDR3aa: CASSLGTGYGPTNEKLFF